The rows below give T cell receptor beta chains drawn from one sample of a study of blood T cells in healthy people across ages. TCRdb independently ran MiXCR on the 5' RACE reads; one entry per CDR3 protein. The top ten clones hold roughly 8% of a sample with about 1.7 million distinct CDR3 sequences, roughly 27% of them seen once. Sequenced material: blood. These receptors all come from a woman aged 30 to 39 in good health. CDR3s leave out the opening cysteine and the closing phenylalanine or tryptophan. Each record gives: V gene, J gene, CDR3 protein.

TRBV20-1	TRBJ2-7	SALSGRGYEQY
TRBV5-1	TRBJ2-7	ASSLRQGAPYEQY
TRBV7-2	TRBJ2-5	ASSRERGETQY
TRBV28	TRBJ2-7	APSYEQY
TRBV5-1	TRBJ1-4	ASSTLDPLGEKLF
TRBV5-1	TRBJ2-5	ASGVLETQY
TRBV11-1	TRBJ2-1	ASSLSWDSYNEQF
TRBV4-3	TRBJ1-6	ASSQDGQGAGTLH
TRBV30	TRBJ1-5	AWSRSENQPQH
TRBV18	TRBJ2-7	ASSPLAGAANEQY
TRBV7-2	TRBJ1-1	ASSGDPFRTEAF
TRBV7-2	TRBJ2-5	ASSLGHSDVETQY
TRBV9	TRBJ2-3	ASSTGHRTDTQY
TRBV5-5	NA	ASGLLTPETQY
TRBV6-2/TRBV6-3	TRBJ2-3	ASSYKFRVGSTDTQY
TRBV7-2	TRBJ2-1	ASSLVGGSVDEQF
TRBV7-3	TRBJ2-7	ASSPLDSGVRSYEQY
TRBV7-9	TRBJ2-1	ASRRSGGSSYNEQF
TRBV7-3	TRBJ2-1	ASSLNLESSYNEQF
TRBV2	TRBJ2-5	ASNLAEETQY
TRBV5-1	TRBJ2-6	ASRLTASSAGANVLT
TRBV6-6	TRBJ2-7	ASSYSKKGTYEQY
TRBV2	TRBJ2-1	ATLSGGDEQF
TRBV10-3	TRBJ2-1	ATADGQGYNEQF